The 22 T cell receptor beta chains below come from one sample, sequenced in a study of blood T cell repertoires in COVID-19. Produced via immunoSEQ multiplex PCR; TCRdb's table is partial and in-frame only. The table includes some 260,000 clones, about 88% detected once. Sample: peripheral blood. These receptors were collected from a woman in her forties who had recovered from COVID-19.

The rearrangement links TRBV5-1 to TRBJ2-1; 10 nucleotides line up with TRBD2. The CDR3 runs to 17 residues. V shed 0 bases, J shed 2 bases, and the junction held 5 bases outside the gene matches. In germline, CDR1 is SGHRS, CDR2 YFSETQ. In nucleotides, the CDR3 is TGCGCCAGCAGCTTGGCTGTGGGACTAGCGACCTACAATGAGCAGTTCTTC. Translation gives CASSLAVGLATYNEQFF. Together with reference TRBV5-1 and TRBJ2-1, the CDR3 gives the full variable domain: KAGVTQTPRYLIKTRGQQVTLSCSPISGHRSVSWYQQTPGQGLQFLFEYFSETQRNKGNFPGRFSGRQFSNSRSEMNVSTLELGDSALYLCASSLAVGLATYNEQFFGPGTRLTVL.

The J gene is TRBJ2-3, the V gene TRBV27; 13 bases line up with TRBD2. Trimming took 5 bases from V and 2 from J; bases not matched to a gene: 10. Germline values: CDR1 MNHEY, CDR2 SMNVEV (reference sequence). This CDR3 comprises 18 residues. CDR3 region: CASSPPGLAGLNTDTQYF. The CDR3, as DNA: TGTGCCAGCAGTCCCCCGGGACTAGCGGGGCTAAACACAGATACGCAGTATTTT.

The V and J genes are TRBV4-3 and TRBJ2-5, with 10 positions matching TRBD2. The germline CDR1 and CDR2 sequences are LGHNA and YSLEER. The J segment lost 3 bases and the V segment lost 1 base, leaving 2 bases of the junction unmatched. CDR3 length: 15 residues. CDR3 nucleotides: TGCGCCAGCAGCCAAGCCACTAGCGGGGAAGAGACCCAGTACTTC. Protein sequence: CASSQATSGEETQYF.

The chain recombines TRBV12-3 or TRBV12-4 with TRBJ2-5; a weak D match, TRBD1 (6 bases). The CDR3 runs to 13 residues. The V end lost 6 bases, the J end lost 5 bases, and 13 bases lay between the germline ends. The CDR3 spells CASSAPGVETQYF. CDR3 DNA sequence: TGTGCCAGCAGCGCCCCAGGGGTGGAGACCCAGTACTTC.

The chain has TRBV11-2 and TRBJ1-2, with D possibly being TRBD1 (6 bases). With 1 base removed from V and 5 bases from J, the gap between germline ends came to 20 bases. There are 17 residues in the CDR3. Germline V gives CDR1 SGHAT, CDR2 FQNNGV. CDR3 sequence (DNA): TGTGCCAGCAGCTTAGGGGGTGGGGCACAGGGTGGATATGGCTACACCTTC. Protein sequence: CASSLGGGAQGGYGYTF.

This clone turned up a few times. The chain recombines TRBV7-8 with TRBJ1-1, with D unclear. CDR1 is SGHVS, CDR2 FQNEAQ, per germline. V shed 5 bases and J shed 5 bases, with 12 bases lying between them. This CDR3 has 13 amino acids. The CDR3 DNA is TGTGCCAGCAGCACCCGGGGTGGGACTGAAGCTTTCTTT. It specifies CASSTRGGTEAFF.

The gene calls are TRBV6-2 or TRBV6-3 and TRBJ2-1; TRBD2 is a possible D gene (6 bases). The germline CDR1 and CDR2 sequences are MNHEY and SVGEGT. V was trimmed by 1 base and J by 12 bases, leaving 13 bases between them. The CDR3 sequence is 13 residues long. The CDR3 loop is CASSYWVSGGQFF. The CDR3 nucleotides are TGTGCCAGCAGTTACTGGGTCTCCGGGGGGCAGTTCTTC.

The gene calls are TRBV28 and TRBJ1-4; possible D gene TRBD1, 6 bases. Trimming shortened V by 5 bases and J by 11 bases, and 21 bases separated the two germline ends. Looked up from germline, CDR1 is MDHEN and CDR2 is SYDVKM. The CDR3 covers 15 residues. The CDR3 DNA sequence: TGTGCCAGCAGTCCAGGGGTTGGGGGCTCGGGGAAACTGTTTTTT. Its translation is CASSPGVGGSGKLFF.

The chain links TRBV7-9 to TRBJ2-7; D is ambiguous. Germline CDR1 reads SEHNR; CDR2 reads FQNEAQ (reference sequence). Trimming shortened V by 1 base and J by 2 bases, and 12 bases separated the two germline ends. This CDR3 has 15 amino acids. The CDR3 bases are TGTGCCAGCAGCTTAGTCCCCGGCGGTACCTACGAGCAGTACTTC. This codes for CASSLVPGGTYEQYF. Together with reference TRBV7-9 and TRBJ2-7, the CDR3 gives the full variable domain: DTGVSQNPRHKITKRGQNVTFRCDPISEHNRLYWYRQTLGQGPEFLTYFQNEAQLEKSRLLSDRFSAERPKGSFSTLEIQRTEQGDSAMYLCASSLVPGGTYEQYFGPGTRLTVT.

The V call is TRBV5-4, the J call TRBJ2-1, with D possibly TRBD2 on 7 matching bases. The CDR3 runs to 18 residues. Germline CDR1 SGHNT, CDR2 YYREEE (reference sequence). With 0 bases removed from V and 4 bases from J, the gap between germline ends came to 20 bases. The CDR3 nucleotides read TGTGCCAGCAGCTTGGCTGGGGGGGGCGGGCGCCGGTACAATGAGCAGTTCTTC. Residues: CASSLAGGGGRRYNEQFF.

V and J are TRBV5-4 and TRBJ2-3, with 7 bases fitting TRBD1. The CDR3 is made up of 15 amino acids. Germline CDR1 is SGHNT and CDR2 is YYREEE (reference sequence). The V and J ends lost 9 bases and 0 bases, in that order; junction bases with no gene match: 10. The CDR3 bases are TGTGCCACCCCATCCGGGACAGAAAGCACAGATACGCAGTATTTT. It translates to CATPSGTESTDTQYF.

The chain employs TRBV7-9 and TRBJ2-1; 14 nucleotides match TRBD2. Germline assignment: CDR1 SEHNR and CDR2 FQNEAQ (reference sequence). Germline trimming cut 5 bases from V and 10 bases from J; bases unmatched to any gene: 13. The CDR3 consists of 17 residues. This chain's CDR3 is CASSRTLRTSGRREQFF. The CDR3, as DNA: TGTGCCAGCAGCCGAACCCTCCGGACTAGCGGGAGGAGGGAGCAGTTCTTC.

V and J are TRBV7-9 and TRBJ1-2, with TRBD1 matching 10 bases. This CDR3 comprises 14 residues. The V gene end was trimmed by 4 bases and the J gene end by 4 bases; junction bases not matched to a gene: 3. Germline V gene lookup returns CDR1 SEHNR and CDR2 FQNEAQ (reference sequence). The CDR3 spells CASSSTGGGYGYTF. The CDR3 DNA reads TGTGCCAGCAGCTCGACAGGGGGCGGCTATGGCTACACCTTC.

The chain is built from TRBV5-4 and TRBJ1-1, with D unresolved. The CDR3 length is 15 residues. V gave up 0 bases and J gave up 1 base, with 10 bases separating them. Germline CDR1 reads SGHNT; CDR2 reads YYREEE (reference sequence). CDR3 in amino acids: CASSLGGRGNTEAFF. CDR3 bases: TGTGCCAGCAGCTTGGGAGGGCGGGGGAACACTGAAGCTTTCTTT.

V gene TRBV7-8 combines with J gene TRBJ1-5; a possible D gene is TRBD1 (6 bases). CDR3 length: 15 amino acids. V lost 1 base and J 3 bases, leaving 10 bases between the germline ends. Germline loops: CDR1 SGHVS, CDR2 FQNEAQ. This chain's CDR3 is CASSLGGGPNQPQHF. The DNA for the CDR3 is TGTGCCAGCAGCTTAGGAGGGGGACCCAATCAGCCCCAGCATTTT.

This chain links TRBV5-1 with TRBJ2-1; 10 nucleotides line up with TRBD2. CDR3 length: 17 residues. Germline V CDR1 and CDR2: SGHRS, YFSETQ. V trimming: 0 bases; J trimming: 4 bases; junction bases outside the gene matches: 7. CDR3 amino acids: CASSLAGTSAQYNEQFF. CDR3 coding DNA: TGCGCCAGCAGCTTGGCCGGGACTAGCGCCCAATACAATGAGCAGTTCTTC. The full variable domain, rest sourced from reference TRBV5-1 and TRBJ2-1, is KAGVTQTPRYLIKTRGQQVTLSCSPISGHRSVSWYQQTPGQGLQFLFEYFSETQRNKGNFPGRFSGRQFSNSRSEMNVSTLELGDSALYLCASSLAGTSAQYNEQFFGPGTRLTVL.

This clone occurred once. This chain joins TRBV7-6 and TRBJ1-6; the D gene is possibly TRBD1 (6 bases). The CDR3 runs to 16 residues. The V end was cut by 5 bases, the J end by 5 bases, with 16 bases between. CDR1 SGHVS and CDR2 FNYEAQ come from the germline V gene. CDR3 residues: CASSPPGGPNNSPLHF. The CDR3 DNA sequence: TGTGCCAGCAGCCCGCCCGGGGGGCCGAATAATTCACCCCTCCACTTT.

The V and J genes are TRBV27 and TRBJ2-7; 8 positions agree with TRBD2. Trimming took 10 bases from V and 4 from J; bases not matched to a gene: 12. The germline CDR1 and CDR2 sequences are MNHEY and SMNVEV (reference sequence). This CDR3 has 14 residues. CDR3 DNA sequence: TGTGCCACCCAGGCCGCTAGCGGGTCTTACGAGCAGTACTTC. This codes for CATQAASGSYEQYF.

This chain joins TRBV27 and TRBJ1-3, with 8 nucleotides matching TRBD1. Germline-derived CDR1 and CDR2 are MNHEY and SMNVEV (reference sequence). This CDR3 has 14 residues. V dropped 3 bases and J dropped 11; count of bases not matched to a gene: 9. The CDR3 is CASSFGGLQGAIYF. CDR3 in DNA: TGTGCCAGCAGTTTTGGGGGACTACAGGGGGCCATATATTTT.

For the CDR3, the DNA is TGTGCCAGCACCAAGGAGGGCAGGAGGGGCACCTACGAGCAGTACGTC. Translated: CASTKEGRRGTYEQYV. The chain links TRBV2 to TRBJ2-7, with D perhaps matching TRBD2 (6 bases). With 7 bases removed from V and 2 bases from J, the gap between germline ends came to 21 bases. This CDR3 region has 16 residues. CDR1 is SNHLY, CDR2 FYNNEI, per germline.

The chain links TRBV6-5 to TRBJ1-3; tentative D call: TRBD1 (6 bases). CDR1 is MNHEY and CDR2 is SVGAGI in the germline V gene. V was trimmed by 6 bases and J by 8 bases, leaving 14 bases between them. This CDR3 region has 13 residues. DNA for the CDR3: TGTGCCAGCAGATGGGACATTGGGGACACCATATATTTT. Its protein product is CASRWDIGDTIYF.

The chain joins TRBV29-1 to TRBJ2-7, with 10 bases that match TRBD2. V shed 6 bases and J 5 bases; nucleotides not matched to a gene: 10. Germline V gene data show CDR1 as SQVTM and CDR2 as ANQGSEA. This CDR3 is 14 amino acids long. The CDR3 sequence: CSVAPASGSHEQYF. CDR3 bases: TGCAGCGTGGCCCCCGCTAGCGGGAGCCACGAGCAGTACTTC.